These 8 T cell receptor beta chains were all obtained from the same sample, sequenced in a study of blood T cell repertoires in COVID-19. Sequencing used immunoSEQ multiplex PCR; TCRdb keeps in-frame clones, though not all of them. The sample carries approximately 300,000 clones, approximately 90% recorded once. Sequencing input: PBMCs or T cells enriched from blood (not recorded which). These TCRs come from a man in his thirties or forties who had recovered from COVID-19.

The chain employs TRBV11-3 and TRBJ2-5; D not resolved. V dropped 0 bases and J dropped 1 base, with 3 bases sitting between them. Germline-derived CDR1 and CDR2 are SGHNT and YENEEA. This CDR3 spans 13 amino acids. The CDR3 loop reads CASSLDLQETQYF. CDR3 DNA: TGTGCCAGCAGCTTAGATCTCCAAGAGACCCAGTACTTC.

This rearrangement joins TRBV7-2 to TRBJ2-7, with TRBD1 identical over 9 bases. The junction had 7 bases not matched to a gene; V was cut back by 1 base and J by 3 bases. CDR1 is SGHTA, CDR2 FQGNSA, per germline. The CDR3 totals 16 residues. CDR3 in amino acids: CASSLVWGQGDYEQYF. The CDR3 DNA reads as TGTGCCAGCAGCTTAGTTTGGGGACAGGGCGACTACGAGCAGTACTTC. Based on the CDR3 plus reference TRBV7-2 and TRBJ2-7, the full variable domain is GAGVSQSPSNKVTEKGKDVELRCDPISGHTALYWYRQSLGQGLEFLIYFQGNSAPDKSGLPSDRFSAERTGGSVSTLTIQRTQQEDSAVYLCASSLVWGQGDYEQYFGPGTRLTVT.

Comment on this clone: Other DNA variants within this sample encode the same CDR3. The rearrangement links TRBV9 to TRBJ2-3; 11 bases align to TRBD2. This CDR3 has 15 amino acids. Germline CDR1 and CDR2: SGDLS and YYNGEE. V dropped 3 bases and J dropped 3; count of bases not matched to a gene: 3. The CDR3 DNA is TGTGCCAGCAGCGAACTAGCGGGGGCGACAGATACGCAGTATTTT. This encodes CASSELAGATDTQYF.

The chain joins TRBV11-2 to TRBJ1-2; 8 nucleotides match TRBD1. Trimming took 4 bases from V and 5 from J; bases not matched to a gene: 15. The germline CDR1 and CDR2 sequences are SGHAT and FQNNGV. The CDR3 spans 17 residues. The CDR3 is CASSSDRWQGARYGYTF. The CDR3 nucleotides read TGTGCCAGCAGCTCAGACCGGTGGCAGGGGGCGCGGTATGGCTACACCTTC.

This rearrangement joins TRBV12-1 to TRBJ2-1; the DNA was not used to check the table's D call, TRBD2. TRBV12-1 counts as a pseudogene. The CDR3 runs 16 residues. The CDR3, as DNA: TGTGCCAGCAGCCCGCGGAGGCTAGCGACTTACAATGAGCAGTTCTTC. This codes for CASSPRRLATYNEQFF.

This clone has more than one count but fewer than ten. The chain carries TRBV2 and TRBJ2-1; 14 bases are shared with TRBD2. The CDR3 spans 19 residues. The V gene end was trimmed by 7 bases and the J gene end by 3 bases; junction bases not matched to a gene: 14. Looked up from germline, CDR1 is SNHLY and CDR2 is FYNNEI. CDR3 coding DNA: TGTGCCAGCAAGTGGACCAGACTAGCGGGGGGGGCCGTCTACAATGAGCAGTTCTTC. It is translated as CASKWTRLAGGAVYNEQFF.

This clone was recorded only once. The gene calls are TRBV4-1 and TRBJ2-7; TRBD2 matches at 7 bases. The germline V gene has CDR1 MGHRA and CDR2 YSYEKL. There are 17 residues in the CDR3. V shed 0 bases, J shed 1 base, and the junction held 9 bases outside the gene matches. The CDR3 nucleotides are TGCGCCAGCAGCCAAGAGGGGGGGACTTTTCCATCCTACGAGCAGTACTTC. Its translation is CASSQEGGTFPSYEQYF.

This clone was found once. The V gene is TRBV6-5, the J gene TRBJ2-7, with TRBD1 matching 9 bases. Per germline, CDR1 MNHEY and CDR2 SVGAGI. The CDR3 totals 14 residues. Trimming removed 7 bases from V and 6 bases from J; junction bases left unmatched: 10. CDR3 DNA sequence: TGTGCCAGCATCTCACAGGGGGCTCTACGCGAGCAGTACTTC. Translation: CASISQGALREQYF.